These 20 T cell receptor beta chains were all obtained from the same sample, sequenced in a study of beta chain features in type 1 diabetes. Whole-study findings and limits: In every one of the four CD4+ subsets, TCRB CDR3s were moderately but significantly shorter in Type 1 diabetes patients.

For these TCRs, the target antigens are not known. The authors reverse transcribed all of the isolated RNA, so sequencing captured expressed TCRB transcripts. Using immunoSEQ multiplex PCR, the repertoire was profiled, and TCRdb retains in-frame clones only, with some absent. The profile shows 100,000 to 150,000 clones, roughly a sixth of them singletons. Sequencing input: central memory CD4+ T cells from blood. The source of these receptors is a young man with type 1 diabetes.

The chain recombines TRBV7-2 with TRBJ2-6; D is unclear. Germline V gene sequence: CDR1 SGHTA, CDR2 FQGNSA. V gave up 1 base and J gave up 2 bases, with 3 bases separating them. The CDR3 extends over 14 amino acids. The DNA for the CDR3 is TGTGCCAGCAGCTTAGTGGCTGGGGCCAACGTCCTGACTTTC. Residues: CASSLVAGANVLTF.

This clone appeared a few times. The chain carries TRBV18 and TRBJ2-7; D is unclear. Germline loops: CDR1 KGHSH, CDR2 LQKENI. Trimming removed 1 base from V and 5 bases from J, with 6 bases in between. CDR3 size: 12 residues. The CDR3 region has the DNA TGTGCCAGCTCACCACAGCAAAACGAGCAGTACTTC. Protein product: CASSPQQNEQYF.

CDR3 coding DNA: TGTGCCAGCAGCTACGGACGGCAGCGAGGGGATGAGCAGTTCTTC. Translation: CASSYGRQRGDEQFF. This chain uses TRBV6-6 with TRBJ2-1, with D tentatively TRBD1 or TRBD2 (5 bases each). Trimming left V 6 bases short and J 8 bases short, with 20 bases between. This CDR3 region has 15 residues. CDR1 MNHNY and CDR2 SVGAGI come from the germline V gene (reference sequence).

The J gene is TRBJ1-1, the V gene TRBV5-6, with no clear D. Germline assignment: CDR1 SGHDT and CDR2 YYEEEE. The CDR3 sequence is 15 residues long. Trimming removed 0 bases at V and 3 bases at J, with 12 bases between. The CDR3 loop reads CASSLEGGWDTEAFF. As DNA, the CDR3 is TGTGCCAGCAGCTTGGAGGGAGGGTGGGACACTGAAGCTTTCTTT.

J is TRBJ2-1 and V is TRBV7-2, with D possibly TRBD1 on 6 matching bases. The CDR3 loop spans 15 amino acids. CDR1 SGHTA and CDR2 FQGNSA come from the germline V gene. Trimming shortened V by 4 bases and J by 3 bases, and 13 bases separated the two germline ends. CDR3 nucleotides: TGTGCCAGCAGCTCCGGACAGCCTAGCTACAATGAGCAGTTCTTC. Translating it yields CASSSGQPSYNEQFF.

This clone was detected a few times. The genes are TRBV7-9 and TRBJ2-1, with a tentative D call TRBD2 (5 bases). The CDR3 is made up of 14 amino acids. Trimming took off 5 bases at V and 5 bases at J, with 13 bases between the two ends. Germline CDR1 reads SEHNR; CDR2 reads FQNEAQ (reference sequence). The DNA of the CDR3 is TGTGCCAGCAGCCCCGGTAGCGTGAACAATGAGCAGTTCTTC. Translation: CASSPGSVNNEQFF. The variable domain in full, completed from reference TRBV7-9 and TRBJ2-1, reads DTGVSQNPRHKITKRGQNVTFRCDPISEHNRLYWYRQTLGQGPEFLTYFQNEAQLEKSRLLSDRFSAERPKGSFSTLEIQRTEQGDSAMYLCASSPGSVNNEQFFGPGTRLTVL.

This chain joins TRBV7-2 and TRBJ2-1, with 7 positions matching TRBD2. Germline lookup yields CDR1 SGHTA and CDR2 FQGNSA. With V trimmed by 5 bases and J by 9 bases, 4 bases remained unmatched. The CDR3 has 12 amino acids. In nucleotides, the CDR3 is TGTGCCAGCAGCCATGGACTAGTTGAGCAGTTCTTC. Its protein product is CASSHGLVEQFF.

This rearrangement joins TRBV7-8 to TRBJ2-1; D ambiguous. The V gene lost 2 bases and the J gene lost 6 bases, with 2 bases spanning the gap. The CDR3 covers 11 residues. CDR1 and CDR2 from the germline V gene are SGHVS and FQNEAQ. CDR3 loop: CASSLRNEQFF. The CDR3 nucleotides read TGTGCCAGCAGCTTACGCAATGAGCAGTTCTTC.

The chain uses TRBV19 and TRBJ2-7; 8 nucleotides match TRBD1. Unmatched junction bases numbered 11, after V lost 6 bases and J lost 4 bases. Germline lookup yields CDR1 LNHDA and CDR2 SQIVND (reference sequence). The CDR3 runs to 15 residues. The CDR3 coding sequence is TGTGCCAGTAGCGTAAGGACAGGGAGAGGATACGAGCAGTACTTC. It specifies CASSVRTGRGYEQYF.

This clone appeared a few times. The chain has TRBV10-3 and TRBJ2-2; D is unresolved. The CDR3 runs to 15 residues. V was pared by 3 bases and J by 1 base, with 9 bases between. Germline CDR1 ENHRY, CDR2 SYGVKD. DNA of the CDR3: TGTGCCATCAGTGAACTGGCACTGAACACCGGGGAGCTGTTTTTT. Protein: CAISELALNTGELFF.

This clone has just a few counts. CDR3 sequence: CSVEGGDSRYTDTQYF. In DNA form, the CDR3 reads TGCAGCGTTGAAGGTGGGGACAGCCGCTACACAGATACGCAGTATTTT. The gene calls are TRBV29-1 and TRBJ2-3, with 7 bases fitting TRBD1. The V gene's germline CDR1 is SQVTM and CDR2 ANQGSEA. The CDR3 has 16 residues. J gave up 2 bases and V 1 base, and 9 bases lay outside the gene matches.

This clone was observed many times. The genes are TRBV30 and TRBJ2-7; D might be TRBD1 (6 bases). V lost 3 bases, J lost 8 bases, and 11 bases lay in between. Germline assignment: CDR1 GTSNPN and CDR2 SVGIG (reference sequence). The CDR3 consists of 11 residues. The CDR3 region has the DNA TGTGCCTGGAGCACTGGGGACAAGCAGTACTTC. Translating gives CAWSTGDKQYF.

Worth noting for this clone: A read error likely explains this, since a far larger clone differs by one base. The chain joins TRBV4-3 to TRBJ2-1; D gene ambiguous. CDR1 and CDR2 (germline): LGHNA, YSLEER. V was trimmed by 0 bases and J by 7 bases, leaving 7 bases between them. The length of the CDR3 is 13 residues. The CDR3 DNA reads TGCGCCAGCAGCCAAGAGTGGGTAAATGAGCAGTTCTTC. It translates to CASSQEWVNEQFF.

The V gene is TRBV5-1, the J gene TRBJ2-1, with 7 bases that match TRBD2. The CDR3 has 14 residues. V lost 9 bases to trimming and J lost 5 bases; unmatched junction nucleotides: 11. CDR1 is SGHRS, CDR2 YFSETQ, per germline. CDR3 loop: CATAVLADNNEQFF. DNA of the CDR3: TGCGCCACCGCCGTCCTAGCGGACAACAATGAGCAGTTCTTC.

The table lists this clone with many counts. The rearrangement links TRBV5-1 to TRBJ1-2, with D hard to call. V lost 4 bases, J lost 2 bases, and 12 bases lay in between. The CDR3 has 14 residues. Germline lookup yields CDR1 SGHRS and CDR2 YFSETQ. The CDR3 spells CASSPTEGNYGYTF. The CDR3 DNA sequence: TGCGCCAGCAGCCCTACGGAAGGAAACTATGGCTACACCTTC. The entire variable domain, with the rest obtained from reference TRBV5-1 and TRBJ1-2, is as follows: KAGVTQTPRYLIKTRGQQVTLSCSPISGHRSVSWYQQTPGQGLQFLFEYFSETQRNKGNFPGRFSGRQFSNSRSEMNVSTLELGDSALYLCASSPTEGNYGYTFGSGTRLTVV.

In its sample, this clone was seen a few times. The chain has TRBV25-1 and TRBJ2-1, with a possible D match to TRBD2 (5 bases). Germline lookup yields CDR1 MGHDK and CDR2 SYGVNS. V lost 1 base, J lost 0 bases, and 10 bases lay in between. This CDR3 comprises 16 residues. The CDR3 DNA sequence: TGTGCCAGCAGTGAATCGGGCGGAGGCTCCTACAATGAGCAGTTCTTC. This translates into CASSESGGGSYNEQFF.

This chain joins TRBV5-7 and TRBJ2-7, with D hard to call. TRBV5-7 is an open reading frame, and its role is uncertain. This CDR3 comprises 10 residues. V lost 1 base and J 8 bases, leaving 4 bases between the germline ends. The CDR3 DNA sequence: TGTGCCAGCAGCTTGACCAAGCAGTACTTC. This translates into CASSLTKQYF.

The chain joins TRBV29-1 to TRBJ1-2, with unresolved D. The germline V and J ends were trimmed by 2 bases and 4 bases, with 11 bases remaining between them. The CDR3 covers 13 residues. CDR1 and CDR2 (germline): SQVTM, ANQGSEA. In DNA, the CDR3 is TGCAGCGTTGAACGGGAGGTCCGCTATGGCTACACCTTC. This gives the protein CSVEREVRYGYTF.

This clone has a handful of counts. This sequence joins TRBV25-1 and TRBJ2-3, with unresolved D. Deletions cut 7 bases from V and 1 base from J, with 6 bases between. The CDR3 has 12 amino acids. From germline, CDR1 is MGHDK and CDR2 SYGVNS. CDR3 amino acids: CASNKGTDTQYF. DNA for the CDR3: TGTGCCAGCAACAAGGGCACAGATACGCAGTATTTT.

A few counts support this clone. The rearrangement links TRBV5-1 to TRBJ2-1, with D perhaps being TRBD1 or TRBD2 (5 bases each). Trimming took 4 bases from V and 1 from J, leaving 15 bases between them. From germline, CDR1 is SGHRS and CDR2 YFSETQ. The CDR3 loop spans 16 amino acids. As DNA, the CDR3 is TGCGCCAGCAGCCTACTAGGGGAGATGTCCTACAATGAGCAGTTCTTC. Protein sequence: CASSLLGEMSYNEQFF.